This T cell receptor (beta chain) derives from a study of untreated major depressive disorder. With 2 bases clipped from V and 8 bases from J, the junction kept 12 bases outside the gene matches. CDR1 and CDR2 (germline): GTSNPN, SVGIG (reference sequence). The CDR3 sequence is 15 residues long. Sequencing was performed with immunoSEQ multiplex PCR; in TCRdb, only in-frame clones are kept and a portion is missing. The sample records tens of thousands of clones, just under 95% being singletons. The sequenced sample consisted of CD4+ T cells from PBMCs. This TCR was recovered from a man aged 30 to 45 in good health. V and J are TRBV30 and TRBJ2-1; 7 nucleotides line up with TRBD2. The CDR3 region is CAWSHRDYRFYEQFF. DNA for the CDR3: TGTGCCTGGAGTCACCGGGACTACCGTTTCTATGAGCAGTTCTTC.